A selection of T cell receptor beta chains follows, all from one sample in a study of CD8+CD57+ T cells in acquired aplastic anemia. TCRdb itself ran the reads through MiXCR, one entry per CDR3 protein. The sample lists 150,000 or so distinct CDR3 sequences, less than 60% occurring once. The sample comprised sorted CD4+, CD8+, or CD8+CD57+ T cells (not recorded which) from PBMCs. The receptors shown here come from a human donor with aplastic anemia. Both conserved end residues are part of each CDR3. Rows give clone size only sometimes, using once, few, many, or a class for an expanded clone.

>.|TRBJ2-1|TRBV25-1
CASSSGSPGNEQFF
>many|TRBJ1-2|TRBV4-1
CASSQTIRVDGYTF
>.|TRBJ2-1|TRBV19
CASYGLAGGKYNEQFF
>few|TRBJ1-1|TRBV29-1
CSVGMNTEAFF
>.|TRBJ1-3|TRBV2
CASRRDRSSGNTIYF
>.|TRBJ2-7|TRBV11-2
CASSLEDRPTYEQYF
>.|TRBJ1-6|TRBV20-1
CSARDPEGYYNSPLHF
>.|TRBJ1-2|TRBV19
CASNRRGGDSGYTF
>.|TRBJ2-7|TRBV9
CASSTGASSYEQYF
>many|TRBJ2-7|TRBV10-3
CAIKVASRGTGGYEQYF
>.|TRBJ2-7|TRBV5-5
CASSLYGGNEQYF
>many|TRBJ1-1|TRBV6-1
CASSIGVPANTEAFF
>few|TRBJ2-4|TRBV27
CASSPRTVLAKNIQYF
>.|TRBJ2-7|TRBV20-1
CSARRDQPYEQYF
>many|TRBJ1-3|TRBV11-2
CASSLVEQGYGNTIYF
>.|TRBJ1-4|TRBV25-1
CASSEGTGLGEKLFF
>.|TRBJ1-1|TRBV19
CASSVEQGLGTEAFF
>.|TRBJ1-1|TRBV7-9
CASSLWVLNTEAFF
>few|TRBJ1-1|TRBV29-1
CSVHRGGTEAFF
>.|TRBJ2-7|TRBV7-2
CASSLGLVISYEQYF
>.|TRBJ1-2|TRBV5-1
CASSPKRMLYGYTF
>.|TRBJ1-2|TRBV10-3
CAISPRQELYGYTF
>.|TRBJ2-5|TRBV27
CASSRTRGRETQYF
>.|TRBJ2-7|TRBV10-2
CASRPGGGAYEQYF
>.|TRBJ1-1|TRBV27
CASSPQPGPTGLGAFF
>few|TRBJ1-3|TRBV15
CATSRTGKVDRNTIYF
>.|TRBJ1-2|TRBV24-1
CATSDQDRGMGYTF
>.|TRBJ2-5|TRBV7-2
CASSFRAGYETQYF
>.|TRBJ2-7|TRBV20-1
CNARPGTSTYEQYF
>.|TRBJ2-5|TRBV20-1
CSARDAGTGQETQYF
>few|TRBJ2-3|TRBV15
CATSRGTDTQYF
>.|TRBJ1-5|TRBV20-1
CSARRTVNQPQHF
>many|TRBJ2-1|TRBV6-5
CASSYGRGDEQFF
>.|TRBJ1-4|TRBV13
CASSGRGEKLFF
>many|TRBJ2-1|TRBV6-4
CASSVVGAGYNEQFF
>once|TRBJ1-2|TRBV25-1
CASSDGYNPYGYTF
>many|TRBJ2-7|TRBV6-5
CASSYSRQGAPYEQYF
>many|TRBJ2-1|TRBV3-1
CASSPPFESNEQFF
>.|TRBJ2-5|TRBV11-1
CASSPGTSGGSSETQYF
>.|TRBJ2-3|TRBV2
CASDTGSSTDTQYF
>.|TRBJ1-6|TRBV24-1
CATSALRRGPQGNSPLHF
>.|TRBJ1-1|TRBV19
CASSWGQNTEAFF
>once|TRBJ1-2|TRBV5-4
CASSPRVGGSYGYTF
>.|TRBJ1-5|TRBV15
CATSRGQGVLPQHF
>.|TRBJ2-7|TRBV20-1
CSGVTGGHEQYF
>.|TRBJ1-2|TRBV20-1
CSARGHPGQGNGYTF
>.|TRBJ2-7|TRBV7-3
CASSSSGVGGPYEQYF
>.|TRBJ2-7|TRBV10-3
CAISEGLAVFSYEQYF
>.|TRBJ2-7|TRBV25-1
CASSPAPGWTSGSFYEQYF